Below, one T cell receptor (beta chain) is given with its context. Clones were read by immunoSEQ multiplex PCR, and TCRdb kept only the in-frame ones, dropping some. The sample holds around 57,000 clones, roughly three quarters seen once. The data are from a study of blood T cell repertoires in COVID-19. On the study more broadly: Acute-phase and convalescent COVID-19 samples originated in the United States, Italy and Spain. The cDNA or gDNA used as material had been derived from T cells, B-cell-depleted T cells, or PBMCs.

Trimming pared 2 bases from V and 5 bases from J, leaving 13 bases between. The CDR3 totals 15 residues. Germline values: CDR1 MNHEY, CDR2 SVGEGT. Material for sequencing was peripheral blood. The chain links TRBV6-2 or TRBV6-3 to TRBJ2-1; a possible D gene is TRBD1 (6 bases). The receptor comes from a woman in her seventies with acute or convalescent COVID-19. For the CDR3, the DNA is TGTGCCAGCAGTTACCCGACAGGACGGGACAATGAGCAGTTCTTC. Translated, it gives CASSYPTGRDNEQFF.